These T cell receptor beta chains were read from a single sample in a study of CD8+ T cells in alopecia areata. Sequenced by immunoSEQ multiplex PCR; TCRdb stores in-frame clones only, minus some. Here the sample spans 200,000 to 250,000 clones, more than 55% being singletons. This specimen consisted of CD4+ T cells sorted from blood, obtained between weeks 43 and 45, from a patient treated with tofacitinib. The source is a human donor with alopecia areata. The CDR3 runs from the conserved cysteine through the conserved F or W. Each record gives: V gene, clone size, D gene, J gene, CDR3 DNA, CDR3 protein. A D gene is named only where the DNA matches it firmly. The size entry is marked missing in some rows and otherwise reads once, few, many or a size class.

>TRBV29-1|.|TRBD1|TRBJ2-7
TGCAGCGTTGAAGGAGACCCCAGGGGGTACGGCTCCTACGAGCAGTACTTC
CSVEGDPRGYGSYEQYF
>TRBV7-2|.|TRBD1|TRBJ2-2
TGTGCCAGCAGCTTATATGCGGCAGGGGGCGGGAACACCGGGGAGCTGTTTTTT
CASSLYAAGGGNTGELFF
>TRBV18|.|TRBD1|TRBJ1-1
TGTGCCAGCTCGATGACAGGGGTTCCTGAAGCTTTCTTT
CASSMTGVPEAFF
>TRBV7-6|once|.|TRBJ2-7
TGTGCCAGCAGCCTCTTACGCCCTCGGGCAGGGCCGAGCTCCTACGAGCAGTACTTC
CASSLLRPRAGPSSYEQYF
>TRBV11-2|.|.|TRBJ2-3
TGTGCCAGCAGCTTTGAACCCCTGGTCGGCACAGATACGCAGTATTTT
CASSFEPLVGTDTQYF
>TRBV14|.|TRBD1|TRBJ2-7
TGTGCCAGCAGCCCACTGACAGGGGCGGCCGAGCAGTACTTC
CASSPLTGAAEQYF
>TRBV29-1|.|.|TRBJ1-1
TGCAGCGTTGAATCTCGATACAGGGAGGAAGCTTTCTTT
CSVESRYREEAFF
>TRBV20-1|.|TRBD1|TRBJ1-2
TGCAGTGCTAGGGTAGGGGGCGGCTACACCTTC
CSARVGGGYTF
>TRBV30|.|.|TRBJ1-5
TGTGCCTGGAGTGTTTCCCGGGGCAGGAACAATCAGCCCCAGCATTTT
CAWSVSRGRNNQPQHF
>TRBV7-2|.|TRBD1|TRBJ1-2
TGTGCCAGCAGCTCTGGACAGGGGGCCTATGGCTACACCTTC
CASSSGQGAYGYTF
>TRBV5-6|.|.|TRBJ2-6
TGTGCCAGCAGCTTGGGGACGGCCTCTGGGGCCAACGTCCTGACTTTC
CASSLGTASGANVLTF
>TRBV6-5|.|.|TRBJ2-7
TGTGCCAGCACTTCCGTGGGGGCCGAGCAGTACTTC
CASTSVGAEQYF
>TRBV30|.|.|TRBJ2-6
TGTGCCTGGAGTGACAGTTCAATCCTGACTTTC
CAWSDSSILTF
>TRBV29-1|.|.|TRBJ2-4
TGCAGCGTTGTCGGAAAAAACATTCAGTACTTC
CSVVGKNIQYF
>TRBV11-3|.|.|TRBJ2-3
TGTGCCAGCAAATCGGGACTCTCGGAGCCAGATACGCAGTATTTT
CASKSGLSEPDTQYF
>TRBV11-2|.|.|TRBJ2-7
TGTGCCAGCAGCACCCTCCCAGGTACCGAGCAGTACTTC
CASSTLPGTEQYF
>TRBV10-3|.|.|TRBJ1-6
TGTGCCATCGGACCGGGGAATTCACCCCTCCACTTT
CAIGPGNSPLHF
>TRBV30|.|.|TRBJ2-1
TGTGCCTGTTCACCCGGTGGGCATGAGCAGTTCTTC
CACSPGGHEQFF
>TRBV5-1|.|TRBD1|TRBJ1-1
TGCGCCAGCAGCTTCGTGCAGGGGGCTGACACTGAAGCTTTCTTT
CASSFVQGADTEAFF
>TRBV29-1|.|.|TRBJ2-7
TGCAGCGTTGAAAATACAGGGGAGCAGTACTTC
CSVENTGEQYF
>TRBV25-1|few|.|TRBJ2-7
TGTGCCAGCAGTGCTGGCCGCCACGACGAGCAGTACTTC
CASSAGRHDEQYF